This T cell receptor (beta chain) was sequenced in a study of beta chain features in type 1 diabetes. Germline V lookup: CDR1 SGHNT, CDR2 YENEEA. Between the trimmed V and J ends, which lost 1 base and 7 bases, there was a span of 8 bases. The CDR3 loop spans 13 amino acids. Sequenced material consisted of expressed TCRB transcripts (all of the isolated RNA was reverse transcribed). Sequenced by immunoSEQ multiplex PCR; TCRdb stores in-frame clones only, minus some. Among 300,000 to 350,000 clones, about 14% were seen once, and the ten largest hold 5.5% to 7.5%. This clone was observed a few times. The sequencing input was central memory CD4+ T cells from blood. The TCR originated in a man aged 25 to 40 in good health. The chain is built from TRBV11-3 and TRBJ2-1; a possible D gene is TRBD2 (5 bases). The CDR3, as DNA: TGTGCCAGCAGCTTAGCGGGGTCGAATGAGCAGTTCTTC. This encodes CASSLAGSNEQFF.